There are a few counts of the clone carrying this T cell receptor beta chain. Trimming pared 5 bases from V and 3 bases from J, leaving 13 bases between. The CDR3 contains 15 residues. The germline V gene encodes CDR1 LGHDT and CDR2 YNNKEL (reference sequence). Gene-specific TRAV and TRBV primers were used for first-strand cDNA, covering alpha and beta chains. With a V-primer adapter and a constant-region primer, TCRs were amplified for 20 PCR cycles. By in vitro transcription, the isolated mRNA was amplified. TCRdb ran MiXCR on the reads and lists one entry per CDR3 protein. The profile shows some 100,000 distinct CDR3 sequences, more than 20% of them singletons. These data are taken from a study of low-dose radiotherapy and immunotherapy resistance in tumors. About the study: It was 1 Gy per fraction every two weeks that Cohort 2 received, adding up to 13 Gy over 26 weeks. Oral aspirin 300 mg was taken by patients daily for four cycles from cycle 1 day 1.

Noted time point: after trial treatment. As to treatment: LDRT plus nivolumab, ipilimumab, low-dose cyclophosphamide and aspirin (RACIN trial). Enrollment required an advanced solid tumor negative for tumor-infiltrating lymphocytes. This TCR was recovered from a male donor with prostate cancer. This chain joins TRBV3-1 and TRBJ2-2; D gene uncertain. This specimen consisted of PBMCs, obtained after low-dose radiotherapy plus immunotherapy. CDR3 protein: CASSAPWADTGELFF. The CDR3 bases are TGTGCCAGCAGCGCTCCGTGGGCCGACACCGGGGAGCTGTTTTTT.